This TCR beta chain was obtained from a study of shared clonotypes between healthy human individuals. This clone came up once. The antigen is unknown. Repertoires were generated with immunoSEQ multiplex PCR, while TCRdb's copy carries only in-frame clones and drops some. Of more than 2,000,000 clones in the sample, over 85% were seen once. V lost 1 base, J lost 4 bases, and 13 bases lay in between. The CDR3 is made up of 15 amino acids. In germline, CDR1 is SEHNR, CDR2 FQNEAQ (reference sequence). Study results and limitations: A handful of donors shared approximately 5% of their naive CD4 clonotypes.

Sequencing was done on a sample of naive CD4+ T cells sorted from blood. Subset here: CD45RA+ positively selected. V gene TRBV7-9 combines with J gene TRBJ1-2; D ambiguous. The clonotype was recovered from a man aged 18-30 years in good health. The CDR3 region has the DNA TGTGCCAGCAGCTTAGGACCTATCGACCTCTATGGCTACACCTTC. Encoded protein: CASSLGPIDLYGYTF.